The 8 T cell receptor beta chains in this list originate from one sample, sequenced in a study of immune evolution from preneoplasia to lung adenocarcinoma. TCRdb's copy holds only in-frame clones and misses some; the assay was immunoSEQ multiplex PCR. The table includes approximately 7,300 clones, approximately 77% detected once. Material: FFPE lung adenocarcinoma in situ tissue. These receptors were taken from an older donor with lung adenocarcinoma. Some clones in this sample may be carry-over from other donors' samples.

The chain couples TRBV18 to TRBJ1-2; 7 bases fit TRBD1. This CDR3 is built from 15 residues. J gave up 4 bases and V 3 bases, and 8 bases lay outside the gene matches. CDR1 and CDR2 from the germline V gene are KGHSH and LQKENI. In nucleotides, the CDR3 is TGTGCCAGCTCACCCGGACAGGACCAACCCTATGGCTACACCTTC. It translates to CASSPGQDQPYGYTF.

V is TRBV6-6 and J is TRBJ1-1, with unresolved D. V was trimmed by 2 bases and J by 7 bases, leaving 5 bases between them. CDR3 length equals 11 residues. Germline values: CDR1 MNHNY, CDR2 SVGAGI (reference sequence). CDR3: CASSYGIEAFF. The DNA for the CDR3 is TGTGCCAGCAGTTACGGGATTGAAGCTTTCTTT.

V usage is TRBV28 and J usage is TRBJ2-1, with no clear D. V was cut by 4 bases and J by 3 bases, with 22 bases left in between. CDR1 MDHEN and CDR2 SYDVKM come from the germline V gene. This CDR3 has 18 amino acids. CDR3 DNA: TGTGCCAGCAGTTACCCCCCTTCTAAGAGTGGGTACTACAATGAGCAGTTCTTC. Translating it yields CASSYPPSKSGYYNEQFF.

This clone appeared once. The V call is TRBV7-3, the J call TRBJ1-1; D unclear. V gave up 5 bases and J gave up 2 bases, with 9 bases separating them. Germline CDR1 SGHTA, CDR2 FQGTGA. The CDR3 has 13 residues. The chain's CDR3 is CASSLQDNTEAFF. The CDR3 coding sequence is TGTGCCAGCAGCCTGCAGGATAACACTGAAGCTTTCTTT. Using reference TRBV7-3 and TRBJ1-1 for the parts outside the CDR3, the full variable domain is GAGVSQTPSNKVTEKGKYVELRCDPISGHTALYWYRQSLGQGPEFLIYFQGTGAADDSGLPNDRFFAVRPEGSVSTLKIQRTERGDSAVYLCASSLQDNTEAFFGQGTRLTVV.

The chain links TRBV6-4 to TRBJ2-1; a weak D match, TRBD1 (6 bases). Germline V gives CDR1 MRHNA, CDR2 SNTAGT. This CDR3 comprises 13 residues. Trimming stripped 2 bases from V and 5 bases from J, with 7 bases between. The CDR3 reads CASSDRDNNEQFF. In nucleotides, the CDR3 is TGTGCCAGCAGTGACCGGGACAACAATGAGCAGTTCTTC.

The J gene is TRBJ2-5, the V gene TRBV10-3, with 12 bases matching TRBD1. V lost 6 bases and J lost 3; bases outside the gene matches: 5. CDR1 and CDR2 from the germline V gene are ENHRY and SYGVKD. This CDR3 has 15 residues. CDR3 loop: CAIRTGTGGEETQYF. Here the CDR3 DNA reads TGTGCCATCAGAACCGGGACAGGGGGCGAAGAGACCCAGTACTTC.

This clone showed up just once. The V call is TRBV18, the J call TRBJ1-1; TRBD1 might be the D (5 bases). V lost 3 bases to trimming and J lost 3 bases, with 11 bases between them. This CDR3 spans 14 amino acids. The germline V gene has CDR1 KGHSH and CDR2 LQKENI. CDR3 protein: CASSPRQGDTEAFF. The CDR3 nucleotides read TGTGCCAGCTCACCGAGGCAGGGAGACACTGAAGCTTTCTTT.

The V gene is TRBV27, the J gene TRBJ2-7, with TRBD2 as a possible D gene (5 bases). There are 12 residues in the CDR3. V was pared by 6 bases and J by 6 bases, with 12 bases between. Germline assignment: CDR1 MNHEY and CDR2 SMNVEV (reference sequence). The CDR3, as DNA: TGTGCCAGCAGCTTACTAGGTGCCGAGCAGTACTTC. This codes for CASSLLGAEQYF.